These 5 T cell receptor beta chains were all obtained from the same sample, sequenced in a study of cytomegalovirus exposure and HLA in healthy donors. Both 60 Vbeta primers and 13 Jbeta primers went into the PCR. Some clones are missing from TCRdb's copy, which holds only in-frame ones; the method was immunoSEQ multiplex PCR. The sample lists about 62,000 clones, around 87% occurring once. The sequencing input was PBMCs. These receptors were taken from a man between 18 and 29 years old in good health and CMV-seronegative.

The genes are TRBV13 and TRBJ2-7, with D perhaps matching TRBD1 (5 bases). Between the trimmed V and J ends, which lost 2 bases and 3 bases, there was a span of 14 bases. The germline V gene has CDR1 PRHDT and CDR2 FYEKMQ (reference sequence). The CDR3 runs to 15 residues. CDR3 in amino acids: CASSLPSGKGYEQYF. The CDR3 nucleotides are TGTGCCAGCAGCTTACCGTCAGGGAAGGGCTACGAGCAGTACTTC.

This sequence joins TRBV9 and TRBJ2-2, with 8 bases identical to TRBD1. Looked up from germline, CDR1 is SGDLS and CDR2 is YYNGEE. V trimming: 0 bases; J trimming: 6 bases; junction bases outside the gene matches: 1. This CDR3 spans 14 amino acids. CDR3 bases: TGTGCCAGCAGCGTAGCAGGGGGCTCCGGGGAGCTGTTTTTT. As protein: CASSVAGGSGELFF. Complete variable domain (other parts from reference TRBV9 and TRBJ2-2): DSGVTQTPKHLITATGQRVTLRCSPRSGDLSVYWYQQSLDQGLQFLIQYYNGEERAKGNILERFSAQQFPDLHSELNLSSLELGDSALYFCASSVAGGSGELFFGEGSRLTVL.

In nucleotides, the CDR3 is TGTGCCAGCAGCTTAGATTCAGGGGCTGAAGCTTTCTTT. Translating it yields CASSLDSGAEAFF. The chain carries TRBV13 and TRBJ1-1; weak D call: TRBD1 (6 bases). Germline V gives CDR1 PRHDT, CDR2 FYEKMQ (reference sequence). This CDR3 comprises 13 residues. Trimming stripped 1 base from V and 6 bases from J, with 9 bases between. Variable domain in full (rest from reference TRBV13 and TRBJ1-1): AAGVIQSPRHLIKEKRETATLKCYPIPRHDTVYWYQQGPGQDPQFLISFYEKMQSDKGSIPDRFSAQQFSDYHSELNMSSLELGDSALYFCASSLDSGAEAFFGQGTRLTVV.

This chain's CDR3 is CASRGLKGNSNQPQHF. CDR3 DNA sequence: TGTGCCAGCAGGGGCCTGAAGGGGAATAGCAATCAGCCCCAGCATTTT. The chain carries TRBV28 and TRBJ1-5; a weak D match, TRBD1 (5 bases). The CDR3 sequence is 16 residues long. Trimming pared 6 bases from V and 0 bases from J, leaving 15 bases between. Per germline, CDR1 MDHEN and CDR2 SYDVKM. The variable domain in full, with the rest retrieved from reference TRBV28 and TRBJ1-5, is DVKVTQSSRYLVKRTGEKVFLECVQDMDHENMFWYRQDPGLGLRLIYFSYDVKMKEKGDIPEGYSVSREKKERFSLILESASTNQTSMYLCASRGLKGNSNQPQHFGDGTRLSIL.

The chain recombines TRBV30 with TRBJ1-5, with 9 positions matching TRBD1. V was pared by 2 bases and J by 0 bases, with 8 bases of the junction left unmatched. The CDR3 extends over 17 amino acids. Germline assignment: CDR1 GTSNPN and CDR2 SVGIG (reference sequence). The CDR3 region has the DNA TGTGCCTGGAGTCGGGACAGGGAGGGTGATAGCAATCAGCCCCAGCATTTT. Translated, it gives CAWSRDREGDSNQPQHF.